What follows are 26 T cell receptor beta chains derived from one specimen sequenced in a study of OX40 agonist ivuxolimab in advanced cancers. Libraries were prepared through the immunoSEQ multiplex PCR assay. In TCRdb, the immuneACCESS table is reduced to in-frame sequences with V and J assigned. These tables do not hold every clone; where another copy was compared, an unresolved V gene accounts for under half, and the others remain unexplained. The sample table records tens of thousands of clones; 90% to 95% of these occur just once. Less than 0.75% of the sample is taken by the ten largest. The input for sequencing was CD4+ or CD8+ T cells sorted from blood, taken in a trial of the OX40 agonist ivuxolimab. These receptors originate from an adult with an advanced solid tumor such as melanoma, head and neck, liver or kidney cancer.

This clone appeared once. The gene calls are TRBV5-1 and TRBJ2-1; TRBD1 agrees at 7 bases. J lost 7 bases, V lost 0 bases, and 13 bases had no gene match. Germline V gives CDR1 SGHRS, CDR2 YFSETQ. The CDR3 runs to 17 residues. The CDR3 bases are TGCGCCAGCAGCTTGGCCCCGTATGGACAGGTCTTTAATGAGCAGTTCTTC. Protein: CASSLAPYGQVFNEQFF.

The chain couples TRBV6-5 to TRBJ1-5, with no clear D. The ends were cut back, 2 bases at V and 2 bases at J, with 7 bases in the middle. The germline V gene encodes CDR1 MNHEY and CDR2 SVGAGI. The CDR3 extends over 14 amino acids. CDR3 coding DNA: TGTGCCAGCAGTTACCTTTACGGCAATCAGCCCCAGCATTTT. Translating gives CASSYLYGNQPQHF.

The chain carries TRBV11-3 and TRBJ2-5; 10 bases fit TRBD1. The CDR3 is made up of 17 amino acids. The ends lost 2 bases at V and 5 bases at J; junction bases unmatched: 11. Looked up from germline, CDR1 is SGHNT and CDR2 is YENEEA. CDR3 loop: CASSLRSSTGGMETQYF. The CDR3 DNA follows: TGTGCCAGCAGCTTAAGGTCATCGACAGGGGGCATGGAGACCCAGTACTTC.

This clone was observed a single time. Other DNA sequences in this sample translate to the same CDR3. The CDR3 reads CASTEVAGVYSSYEQYF. The CDR3 DNA reads as TGTGCCAGCACCGAGGTAGCGGGAGTTTATAGTTCCTACGAGCAGTACTTC. The rearrangement joins TRBV21-1 to TRBJ2-7; the table assigns TRBD2, which was not confirmed against the DNA. TRBV21-1 has pseudogene status. The CDR3 totals 17 residues.

The chain links TRBV7-2 to TRBJ2-2; D ambiguous. CDR1 is SGHTA, CDR2 FQGNSA, per germline. This CDR3 is 16 amino acids long. Deletions cut 0 bases from V and 3 bases from J, with 11 bases between. In DNA form, the CDR3 reads TGTGCCAGCAGCTTAGCAGCAGGTTTTTACACCGGGGAGCTGTTTTTT. This codes for CASSLAAGFYTGELFF.

The chain is built from TRBV7-2 and TRBJ2-3; D unclear. Germline assignment: CDR1 SGHTA and CDR2 FQGNSA. This CDR3 region has 10 residues. With 8 bases removed from V and 6 bases from J, the gap between germline ends came to 6 bases. The CDR3 sequence: CASGRDTQYF. CDR3 bases: TGTGCCAGCGGGCGCGATACGCAGTATTTT.

The CDR3 nucleotides read TGTGCCAGCAAAAGGGACCCGAGGGGGGAGCTGTTTTTT. It encodes CASKRDPRGELFF. The V gene is TRBV7-3, the J gene TRBJ2-2; D might be TRBD1 or TRBD2, each matching 5 bases. Deletions cut 7 bases from V and 8 bases from J, with 14 bases between. The CDR3 sequence is 13 residues long. The germline gives CDR1 SGHTA, CDR2 FQGTGA.

The V gene is TRBV5-1, the J gene TRBJ2-2, with 7 bases fitting TRBD1. CDR3 length: 16 amino acids. Germline V CDR1 and CDR2: SGHRS, YFSETQ. The trim removed 4 bases at V and 4 bases at J, leaving 10 bases unmatched. CDR3 in DNA: TGCGCCAGCAGCCCTCGACAGGGTCTGGGCACCGGGGAGCTGTTTTTT. It yields the protein CASSPRQGLGTGELFF. Full variable domain (remainder filled in from reference TRBV5-1 and TRBJ2-2): KAGVTQTPRYLIKTRGQQVTLSCSPISGHRSVSWYQQTPGQGLQFLFEYFSETQRNKGNFPGRFSGRQFSNSRSEMNVSTLELGDSALYLCASSPRQGLGTGELFFGEGSRLTVL.

The chain joins TRBV10-2 to TRBJ2-7; 8 bases are shared with TRBD2. V lost 4 bases, J lost 2 bases, and 4 bases stayed unmatched. CDR1 and CDR2 from the germline V gene are WSHSY and SAAADI. The CDR3 is 14 residues long. CDR3 residues: CASSVREGPYEQYF. CDR3 coding DNA: TGCGCCAGCAGTGTACGGGAGGGCCCCTACGAGCAGTACTTC.

The chain links TRBV6-4 to TRBJ2-3; D may be TRBD2 (5 bases). Germline-derived CDR1 and CDR2 are MRHNA and SNTAGT. V lost 6 bases and J lost 5, with 12 bases in between. This CDR3 spans 13 amino acids. CDR3 residues: CASSRLPRDTQYF. CDR3 nucleotides: TGTGCCAGCAGCCGACTACCTCGAGATACGCAGTATTTT.

The count of this clone is one. This sequence joins TRBV2 and TRBJ1-6, with unresolved D. V dropped 11 bases and J dropped 3 bases, with 11 bases sitting between them. The CDR3 contains 13 residues. CDR1 is SNHLY and CDR2 is FYNNEI in the germline V gene. The CDR3 is CAGREFYNSPLHF. Written as DNA, the CDR3 is TGTGCCGGAAGGGAGTTCTATAATTCACCCCTCCACTTT.

The chain recombines TRBV5-6 with TRBJ1-2; possible D gene TRBD1, 6 bases. Trimming took off 0 bases at V and 5 bases at J, with 11 bases between the two ends. The CDR3 loop spans 14 amino acids. Germline CDR1 and CDR2: SGHDT and YYEEEE. The DNA for the CDR3 is TGTGCCAGCAGCTTGGTGCGACAGGAATATGGCTACACCTTC. Its translation: CASSLVRQEYGYTF.

The chain is built from TRBV5-1 and TRBJ2-7; no reliable D call. Between the trimmed V and J ends, which lost 2 bases and 6 bases, there was a span of 12 bases. This CDR3 is built from 13 residues. Germline CDR1 is SGHRS and CDR2 is YFSETQ. The CDR3 loop reads CASSLAVAAEQYF. The CDR3 coding sequence is TGCGCCAGCAGCTTAGCAGTGGCCGCCGAGCAGTACTTC.

The chain has TRBV6-5 and TRBJ2-3; 7 nucleotides align to TRBD1. The CDR3 contains 14 residues. Trimming took 6 bases from V and 4 from J; bases not matched to a gene: 7. CDR1 is MNHEY, CDR2 SVGAGI, per germline. This CDR3 is CASRHRGRADTQYF. In nucleotides, the CDR3 is TGTGCCAGCAGACACAGGGGAAGGGCAGATACGCAGTATTTT.

This chain joins TRBV6-5 and TRBJ1-3; D is unclear. The germline CDR1 and CDR2 sequences are MNHEY and SVGAGI. The CDR3 covers 14 residues. Trimming stripped 4 bases from V and 0 bases from J, with 7 bases between. CDR3 DNA sequence: TGTGCCAGCAGTTCCGTAATCTCTGGAAACACCATATATTTT. Amino acid sequence: CASSSVISGNTIYF.

Here the CDR3 reads CASSPSKVWVGVETQYF. The CDR3 nucleotides are TGCGCCAGCAGCCCCAGTAAGGTCTGGGTGGGAGTGGAGACCCAGTACTTC. The gene calls are TRBV5-1 and TRBJ2-5; tentative D call: TRBD2 (5 bases). V lost 4 bases to trimming and J lost 5 bases, with 24 bases between them. CDR3 length: 17 residues. The V gene's germline CDR1 is SGHRS and CDR2 YFSETQ.

The rearrangement uses TRBV6-5 and TRBJ2-7; 9 bases match TRBD2. The CDR3 loop spans 15 amino acids. The germline CDR1 and CDR2 sequences are MNHEY and SVGAGI. V dropped 4 bases and J dropped 3; count of bases not matched to a gene: 7. The CDR3 nucleotides are TGTGCCAGCAGTTCATCGGGACTAGCTTACTACGAGCAGTACTTC. Amino acid sequence: CASSSSGLAYYEQYF.

The V gene is TRBV10-2, the J gene TRBJ1-2; 12 bases line up with TRBD1. Germline V gene sequence: CDR1 WSHSY, CDR2 SAAADI. The length of the CDR3 is 16 residues. V gave up 1 base and J gave up 4 bases; unmatched junction bases: 4. The CDR3 is CASSELGTGGGYGYTF. Here the CDR3 DNA reads TGCGCCAGCAGTGAGTTGGGGACAGGGGGCGGCTATGGCTACACCTTC.

The rearrangement joins TRBV7-9 to TRBJ2-6; 7 bases are a match to TRBD1. The CDR3 loop spans 15 amino acids. The V gene's germline CDR1 is SEHNR and CDR2 FQNEAQ (reference sequence). Trimming took 5 bases from V and 2 from J; bases not matched to a gene: 3. The CDR3 DNA is TGTGCCAGCAGCATCACAGGGGCTGGGGCCAACGTCCTGACTTTC. Its translation is CASSITGAGANVLTF.

The chain links TRBV11-3 to TRBJ1-2, with TRBD1 as a possible D gene (5 bases). CDR3 length equals 14 residues. From germline, CDR1 is SGHNT and CDR2 YENEEA. The V gene lost 5 bases and the J gene lost 13 bases, with 23 bases spanning the gap. The CDR3 spells CASSPGGLLGVGTF. In DNA form, the CDR3 reads TGTGCCAGCAGCCCCGGGGGTCTGCTAGGAGTCGGCACCTTC.

The V gene is TRBV15, the J gene TRBJ2-1, with 8 bases aligning to TRBD2. Per germline, CDR1 LNHNV and CDR2 YYDKDF (reference sequence). J was trimmed by 7 bases and V by 0 bases; bases with no gene match: 5. The CDR3 is made up of 15 amino acids. CDR3 region: CATSRDRTSRNEQFF. The CDR3 nucleotides are TGTGCCACCAGCAGAGATAGGACTAGCAGGAATGAGCAGTTCTTC.

The chain combines TRBV13 with TRBJ2-5; 11 bases match TRBD2. CDR1 and CDR2 from the germline V gene are PRHDT and FYEKMQ (reference sequence). This CDR3 has 16 residues. Germline trimming cut 5 bases from V and 2 bases from J; bases unmatched to any gene: 7. The CDR3 DNA follows: TGTGCCAGCAGCCGATTACTAGCGGGAGATCAAGAGACCCAGTACTTC. The encoded protein is CASSRLLAGDQETQYF.

The chain employs TRBV7-9 and TRBJ2-1; D gene ambiguous. The CDR3 is 15 amino acids. V lost 5 bases, J lost 0 bases, and 11 bases lay in between. Per germline, CDR1 SEHNR and CDR2 FQNEAQ (reference sequence). This chain's CDR3 is CASSPRLSSYNEQFF. CDR3 coding DNA: TGTGCCAGCAGCCCTCGATTGAGCTCCTACAATGAGCAGTTCTTC.

The rearrangement uses TRBV23-1 and TRBJ1-5; possible D gene TRBD1, 5 bases. TRBV23-1 is an ORF for which the function is uncertain. V was shortened by 2 bases and J by 6 bases, with 11 bases between the two germline ends. This CDR3 comprises 14 residues. In DNA form, the CDR3 reads TGCGCCAGCAGTCAAATCAGGGTCTCTCAGCCCCAGCATTTT. Protein sequence: CASSQIRVSQPQHF.

This chain connects TRBV7-2 to TRBJ1-2; TRBD1 matches 7 bases. The CDR3 extends over 13 amino acids. J lost 8 bases, V lost 0 bases, and 3 bases had no gene match. Germline V lookup: CDR1 SGHTA, CDR2 FQGNSA. CDR3 in amino acids: CASSLARTGGYTF. The CDR3 coding sequence is TGTGCCAGCAGCTTAGCCCGGACAGGCGGCTACACCTTC.

The CDR3 spells CASSLEFGGARGDEQFF. DNA of the CDR3: TGTGCCAGCAGCTTGGAGTTTGGTGGGGCTCGGGGGGATGAGCAGTTCTTC. V gene TRBV5-4 combines with J gene TRBJ2-1; 7 bases line up with TRBD2. Germline loops: CDR1 SGHNT, CDR2 YYREEE (reference sequence). Losses at the gene ends were 0 bases for V and 8 bases for J; bases not matched to a gene: 14. The CDR3 has 17 amino acids.